These T cell receptor beta chains were read from a single sample in a study of T-cell memory formation after mild COVID-19. MiXCR was run by TCRdb on the 5' RACE reads, yielding one entry per CDR3 protein. The data contain 250,000 to 350,000 distinct CDR3 sequences, 15% to 20% of them singletons. Sequenced: PBMCs or a T cell subset sorted from them (not recorded which). The receptors shown here come from a man aged 18 to 30 who had mild COVID-19 (a few samples of this study predate the infection). Cell type and time point are not known. CDR3s include the opening cysteine and the closing phenylalanine or tryptophan. D genes are given only for firm matches. Size tells how often a clone was seen (once, few, many) or the class of an expanded clone, and some rows leave it out.

>TRBD1|TRBV7-9|-|TRBJ1-2
TGTGCCAGCAGCTTATCGACAGGGGTGCCTTACACCTTC
CASSLSTGVPYTF
>-|TRBV20-1|few|TRBJ2-4
TGCAGTGCTGCGGGTGCGAACCTACTAGCCAAAAACATTCAGTACTTC
CSAAGANLLAKNIQYF
>TRBD1|TRBV7-9|-|TRBJ2-1
TGTGCCAGCAGCTCACTGCCGGGACAGGGACTCAATGAGCAGTTCTTC
CASSSLPGQGLNEQFF
>TRBD2|TRBV6-6|-|TRBJ2-2
TGTGCCAGCAGCCACGGTTTAGCGGGTCAGACCGGGGAGCTGTTTTTT
CASSHGLAGQTGELFF
>-|TRBV7-2|few|TRBJ2-6
TGTGCCAGCAGCATAAGGTGGGGCTCTGGGGCCAACGTCCTGACTTTC
CASSIRWGSGANVLTF
>TRBD1|TRBV4-3|few|TRBJ1-1
TGCGCCAGCAGCCAAGATGTCGGACAGGGGGTCACTGAAGCTTTCTTT
CASSQDVGQGVTEAFF
>-|TRBV12-3/TRBV12-4|-|TRBJ1-1
TGTGCCAGCAGTCCGTCTACGTCAACTGAAGCTTTCTTT
CASSPSTSTEAFF
>TRBD1|TRBV23-1|few|TRBJ1-1
TGCGCCAGCAGTCCCCCGGACAGGGTCGAAACTGAAGCTTTCTTT
CASSPPDRVETEAFF
>-|TRBV7-2|few|TRBJ2-3
TGTGCCTCACAACGGGGGGCCTTCACAGATACGCAGTATTTT
CASQRGAFTDTQYF
>-|TRBV2|-|TRBJ2-3
TGTGCCAGCAGTGAATACGCGGCTCCCACAGATACGCAGTATTTT
CASSEYAAPTDTQYF
>-|TRBV6-6|-|TRBJ1-3
TGTGCCAGCCAAAATGGTGTGGGGAACACCATATATTTT
CASQNGVGNTIYF
>TRBD2|TRBV7-2|-|TRBJ2-3
TGTGCCAGCAGCTTTATGGGGCGGGGGAGCACAGATACGCAGTATTTT
CASSFMGRGSTDTQYF
>-|TRBV19|-|TRBJ2-3
TGTGCCAGTAGTCGTTCCCCCCTGGGGGGCCCAGATACGCAGTATTTT
CASSRSPLGGPDTQYF
>-|TRBV24-1|few|TRBJ1-1
TGTGCCACCAGTGGGTCTGGCGGGGGGAACACTGAAGCTTTCTTT
CATSGSGGGNTEAFF